The source of this T cell receptor (beta chain) is a study of blood T cell repertoires in COVID-19. Study overall: Sample material is recorded as cDNA or gDNA derived from T cells, B-cell-depleted T cells, or PBMCs.

The trim removed 5 bases at V and 3 bases at J, leaving 12 bases unmatched. The CDR3 runs to 16 residues. The V gene's germline CDR1 is PRHDT and CDR2 FYEKMQ (reference sequence). Some clones are missing from TCRdb's copy, which holds only in-frame ones; the method was immunoSEQ multiplex PCR. Among tens of thousands of clones listed, about 81% were seen once. The chain carries TRBV13 and TRBJ2-5; 7 bases are a match to TRBD1. The sequencing input was peripheral blood. The TCR sequence derives from a human donor in a cohort sampled during active COVID-19. Written as DNA, the CDR3 is TGTGCCAGCAGCCTCACGGATGAGGGGGCTAAAGAGACCCAGTACTTC. Encoded protein: CASSLTDEGAKETQYF.